A selection of T cell receptor beta chains follows, all from one sample in a study of technical replicates of blood from a few donors. Data came from immunoSEQ multiplex PCR; TCRdb stores just in-frame clones and leaves some out. The table lists 90,000 to 100,000 clones, 95% to 97% of them singletons. The sample consisted of T cells isolated from PBMCs. These receptors originate from a human donor in good health. Each CDR3 is given with its conserved first and last residue. The order of the fields is clone size, J gene, V gene, D gene, CDR3 protein, CDR3 DNA. A D gene is named only where the DNA matches it firmly. Not all rows give a size; the values are once, few, many and, for expanded clones, a class.

. TRBJ2-1 TRBV15 TRBD2 CATSSELWAGGDNEQFF TGTGCCACCAGCTCGGAGTTATGGGCGGGAGGGGACAATGAGCAGTTCTTC
. TRBJ2-1 TRBV30 TRBD2 CAWSGKRDSYNEQFF TGTGCCTGGAGCGGAAAGCGGGACTCCTACAATGAGCAGTTCTTC
once TRBJ2-2 TRBV2 TRBD1 CASNGQGTGELFF TGTGCCAGCAATGGACAGGGCACCGGGGAGCTGTTTTTT
. TRBJ1-2 TRBV18 . CASSPYNGGTNYGYTF TGTGCCAGCTCACCCTATAACGGGGGAACTAACTATGGCTACACCTTC
. TRBJ2-3 TRBV7-2 TRBD2 CASSLNSGGGNTDTQYF TGTGCCAGCAGTTTAAACTCAGGCGGGGGAAACACAGATACGCAGTATTTT
. TRBJ1-1 TRBV6-5 TRBD1 CASSYPGQGGEAFF TGTGCCAGCAGTTATCCCGGACAGGGTGGGGAAGCTTTCTTT
. TRBJ1-1 TRBV14 . CASSRDGMNTEAFF TGTGCCAGCTCCAGGGATGGTATGAACACTGAAGCTTTCTTT
. TRBJ2-3 TRBV4-1 . CASSQEGAVISTDTQYF TGCGCCAGCAGCCAAGAGGGAGCGGTCATTAGCACAGATACGCAGTATTTT
. TRBJ2-1 TRBV27 . CASRTGHEQFF TGTGCCAGCAGAACAGGGCATGAGCAGTTCTTC
. TRBJ2-7 TRBV2 . CASSESLASSYEQYF TGTGCCAGCAGTGAGTCACTAGCATCATCCTACGAGCAGTACTTC
. TRBJ1-3 TRBV15 . CATSRSPGGVISGNTIYF TGTGCCACCAGCAGATCCCCCGGGGGAGTCATCTCTGGAAACACCATATATTTT
. TRBJ2-3 TRBV23-1 TRBD1 CASSLLQGSHTDTQYF TGCGCCAGCAGTCTACTACAGGGGTCACACACAGATACGCAGTATTTT
. TRBJ2-1 TRBV20-1 . CSARVLNEQFF TGCAGTGCTAGAGTACTCAATGAGCAGTTCTTC
. TRBJ2-7 TRBV27 TRBD1 CASAPLTGDYYEQYF TGTGCCAGCGCCCCGCTCACAGGGGATTACTACGAGCAGTACTTC
. TRBJ2-1 TRBV6-5 . CASSSVGGEQFF TGTGCCAGCAGTTCCGTCGGTGGTGAGCAGTTCTTC
. TRBJ2-1 TRBV5-1 TRBD2 CASSKGLANEQFF TGCGCCAGCAGCAAGGGACTAGCCAATGAGCAGTTCTTC
. TRBJ2-7 TRBV7-9 . CASSIGTNYEQYF TGTGCCAGCAGTATCGGGACAAATTACGAGCAGTACTTC
. TRBJ2-7 TRBV4-3 . CASSLKTGYEQYF TGCGCCAGCAGCCTAAAGACAGGCTACGAGCAGTACTTC
. TRBJ2-2 TRBV28 . CASSLFTGPITIIRLFF TGTGCCAGCAGTTTATTTACAGGGCCCATCACCATCATTAGGCTGTTTTTT
. TRBJ2-5 TRBV4-1 TRBD2 CASSQEGREGRETQYF TGCGCCAGCAGCCAAGAAGGGCGGGAGGGCCGAGAGACCCAGTACTTC
once TRBJ2-1 TRBV25-1 . CASNLGGNEQFF TGTGCCAGCAACTTGGGGGGCAATGAGCAGTTCTTC
. TRBJ2-1 TRBV5-1 TRBD2 CASSLVLAGAYNEQFF TGCGCCAGCAGCTTGGTCCTAGCGGGAGCCTACAATGAGCAGTTCTTC
. TRBJ1-5 TRBV19 . CASIGQGRGQPQHF TGTGCCAGTATAGGCCAAGGGAGGGGGCAGCCCCAGCATTTT
once TRBJ2-1 TRBV9 TRBD2 CASSPRTSGTFLYNEQFF TGTGCCAGCAGCCCGCGGACTAGCGGGACCTTCCTCTACAATGAGCAGTTCTTC
. TRBJ2-1 TRBV13 TRBD2 CASSSLAGRIGSYNEQFF TGTGCCAGCAGCTCGCTAGCGGGACGGATCGGATCCTACAATGAGCAGTTCTTC
. TRBJ2-7 TRBV6-5 . CASSYGGEQYF TGTGCCAGCAGTTACGGCGGCGAGCAGTACTTC
. TRBJ2-1 TRBV15 . CATSRAGVANEQFF TGTGCCACCAGCAGAGCGGGAGTCGCCAATGAGCAGTTCTTC
. TRBJ2-1 TRBV25-1 . CASSALENEQFF TGTGCCAGCAGTGCGCTAGAGAATGAGCAGTTCTTC
. TRBJ2-3 TRBV2 . CASSEILSGSTDTQYF TGTGCCAGCAGTGAGATTTTGTCAGGCAGCACAGATACGCAGTATTTT
. TRBJ1-5 TRBV6-1 . CASSERPDQPQHF TGTGCCAGCAGTGAGCGTCCGGATCAGCCCCAGCATTTT
. TRBJ2-5 TRBV5-1 TRBD2 CASSLGRSGRETQYF TGCGCCAGCAGCTTGGGGCGTAGCGGGAGGGAGACCCAGTACTTC
. TRBJ1-2 TRBV29-1 TRBD1 CSVDELGTGFYGYTF TGCAGCGTTGATGAATTAGGGACAGGCTTCTATGGCTACACCTTC
. TRBJ2-1 TRBV14 TRBD2 CASSQSRRRGGNEQFF TGTGCCAGCAGCCAATCGCGTCGGAGGGGAGGGAATGAGCAGTTCTTC
once TRBJ1-3 TRBV7-6 TRBD1 CASSSAAGGNSGNTIYF TGTGCCAGCAGTAGTGCTGCAGGGGGCAACTCTGGAAACACCATATATTTT
. TRBJ2-5 TRBV7-7 TRBD2 CASGLAGGVQETQYF TGTGCTAGCGGGCTAGCGGGAGGAGTCCAAGAGACCCAGTACTTC
. TRBJ2-7 TRBV29-1 . CSVKTGSHEQYF TGCAGCGTAAAGACGGGGTCCCACGAGCAGTACTTC
. TRBJ2-7 TRBV11-2 TRBD2 CASSLTGGYEQYF TGTGCCAGCAGCTTAACGGGAGGCTACGAGCAGTACTTC
. TRBJ2-4 TRBV27 . CASMGAGLAKNIQYF TGTGCCAGCATGGGGGCGGGCCTAGCCAAAAACATTCAGTACTTC
. TRBJ1-1 TRBV11-3 TRBD1 CASSSRQGETTEAFF TGTGCCAGCAGCTCCCGACAGGGGGAGACCACTGAAGCTTTCTTT
. TRBJ1-1 TRBV18 TRBD1 CASSPRQGILNTEAFF TGTGCCAGCTCACCACGACAGGGCATTTTGAACACTGAAGCTTTCTTT
once TRBJ1-5 TRBV30 . CAWSVGRGVQPQHF TGTGCCTGGAGTGTAGGGAGGGGGGTTCAGCCCCAGCATTTT
. TRBJ2-3 TRBV27 . CASKRELALHDTQYF TGTGCCAGCAAACGGGAATTAGCGTTACATGATACGCAGTATTTT
. TRBJ1-2 TRBV19 . CASSQGIQVGGYTF TGTGCCAGTAGCCAGGGAATACAAGTGGGCGGCTACACCTTC
. TRBJ2-7 TRBV29-1 TRBD1 CSVAQGVSYEQYF TGCAGCGTTGCACAGGGGGTCTCCTACGAGCAGTACTTC
. TRBJ1-2 TRBV4-1 . CASSSRAGDFGGYTF TGCGCCAGCAGTTCTAGAGCAGGGGATTTTGGTGGCTACACCTTC
once TRBJ2-7 TRBV27 TRBD2 CASSMPGTSGYEQYF TGTGCCAGCAGTATGCCCGGGACTAGCGGCTACGAGCAGTACTTC
. TRBJ1-1 TRBV19 . CASSIERGETEAFF TGTGCCAGTAGTATAGAACGGGGGGAAACTGAAGCTTTCTTT
. TRBJ2-7 TRBV27 . CASSQDRGGYEQYF TGTGCCAGCAGTCAAGACAGGGGAGGGTACGAGCAGTACTTC
. TRBJ2-3 TRBV7-9 . CASSLKEWTSTDTQYF TGTGCCAGCAGCTTAAAGGAATGGACTAGCACAGATACGCAGTATTTT
. TRBJ2-1 TRBV7-3 . CASSLPRGGVSSYNEQFF TGTGCCAGCTCCCTACCTAGAGGCGGAGTTAGCTCCTACAATGAGCAGTTCTTC
. TRBJ2-3 TRBV9 . CASSVGVLYTQYF TGTGCCAGCAGCGTAGGCGTATTGTATACGCAGTATTTT
few TRBJ1-1 TRBV10-3 TRBD1 CAISDSGTGNTEAFF TGTGCCATCAGTGACTCCGGGACAGGGAACACTGAAGCTTTCTTT
. TRBJ2-1 TRBV5-4 TRBD1 CASSLAGTGGNEQFF TGTGCCAGCAGCTTGGCGGGGACAGGGGGCAATGAGCAGTTCTTC
. TRBJ1-2 TRBV27 . CASSLIFRTASEGGYTF TGTGCCAGCAGTTTAATTTTCCGTACCGCCTCGGAGGGCGGCTACACCTTC
. TRBJ1-5 TRBV7-9 TRBD1 CASSHRDRPKSGPQHF TGTGCCAGCAGCCACCGGGACAGGCCCAAGTCGGGGCCCCAGCATTTT
. TRBJ2-7 TRBV5-6 . CASSFAAYEQYF TGTGCCAGCAGCTTTGCGGCTTACGAGCAGTACTTC
. TRBJ2-2 TRBV21-1 . CASNQTKTRLAGDPGELFF TGTGCCAGCAACCAGACTAAGACCAGACTAGCGGGAGACCCCGGGGAGCTGTTTTTT